This T cell receptor beta chain was documented in a study of shared clonotypes between healthy human individuals. The authors split each subset's genomic DNA evenly across several immunoSEQ plates. TCRdb keeps only in-frame clones here, not all; method: immunoSEQ multiplex PCR. The data hold more than 850,000 clones, with around 82% observed a single time. As concerns this clone: The antigen is unknown.

V dropped 10 bases and J dropped 4 bases, with 11 bases sitting between them. This CDR3 has 11 amino acids. Germline V gene data show CDR1 as MNHEY and CDR2 as SMNVEV (reference sequence). Findings and caveats of the study: What rarefaction showed was incomplete sorted-subset sequencing despite large depth. The study sampled only blood, and tissue repertoires likely differ.

The sequenced material came from memory CD4+ T cells from PBMCs. Subset in this sample: CD45RA-negative fraction. The chain has TRBV27 and TRBJ2-7; TRBD2 might be the D (6 bases). The source of this sequence is a man younger than 30 in good health. Some clones in this sample may be carry-over from other donors' samples. CDR3 protein: CAKGTAYEQYF. DNA of the CDR3: TGTGCCAAAGGGACTGCATACGAGCAGTACTTC.